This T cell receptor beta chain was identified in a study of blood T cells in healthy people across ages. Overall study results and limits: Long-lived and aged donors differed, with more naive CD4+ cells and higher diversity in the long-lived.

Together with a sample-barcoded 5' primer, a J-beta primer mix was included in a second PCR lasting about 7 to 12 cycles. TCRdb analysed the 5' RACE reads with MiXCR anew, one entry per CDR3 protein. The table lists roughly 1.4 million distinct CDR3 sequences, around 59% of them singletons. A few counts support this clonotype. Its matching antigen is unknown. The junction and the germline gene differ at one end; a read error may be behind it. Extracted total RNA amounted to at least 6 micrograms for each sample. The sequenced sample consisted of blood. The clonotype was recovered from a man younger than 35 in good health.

This chain's CDR3 is CASSPRDRNTEAFF. The CDR3 coding sequence is TGTGCCAGCTCACCTAGGGACAGGAACACGGAAGCTTTCTTT. This chain links TRBV18 with TRBJ1-1, with 8 nucleotides matching TRBD1. The CDR3 is 14 residues long. Germline V gene sequence: CDR1 KGHSH, CDR2 LQKENI. Based on the CDR3 plus reference TRBV18 and TRBJ1-1, the full variable domain is NAGVMQNPRHLVRRRGQEARLRCSPMKGHSHVYWYRQLPEEGLKFMVYLQKENIIDESGMPKERFSAEFPKEGPSILRIQQVVRGDSAAYFCASSPRDRNTEAFFGQGTRLTVV.